The rows below give T cell receptor beta chains drawn from one sample of a study of cytomegalovirus exposure and HLA in healthy donors. Sequenced by immunoSEQ multiplex PCR; TCRdb stores in-frame clones only, minus some. The sample shows some 150,000 clones, about three quarters of them seen only once. Sequences were obtained from PBMCs. The receptors shown here come from a man in his forties or fifties in good health and CMV-seropositive. Each CDR3 is given with its conserved first and last residue. Fields, in order: CDR3 DNA, CDR3 protein, J gene, V gene, clone size, CDR3 length, D gene. The D gene is left open where the match is weak. Some rows mark clone size as missing; the rest say once, few, many or name a class of expanded clone.

CDR3 DNA: TGTGCCAGCTCTCAGGGGACTAATGAAAAACTGTTTTTT
CDR3 protein: CASSQGTNEKLFF
J gene: TRBJ1-4
V gene: TRBV18
clone size: NA
CDR3 length: 13
D gene: NA

CDR3 DNA: TGTGCCAGCAGCTTAGTAGGGACTAGCGGCTACGAGCAGTACTTC
CDR3 protein: CASSLVGTSGYEQYF
J gene: TRBJ2-7
V gene: TRBV7-6
clone size: once
CDR3 length: 15
D gene: TRBD2

CDR3 DNA: TGTGCCAGCAGTTTACATAGCGGGGGGGCCACGGAGACCCAGTACTTC
CDR3 protein: CASSLHSGGATETQYF
J gene: TRBJ2-5
V gene: TRBV6-5
clone size: NA
CDR3 length: 16
D gene: TRBD2

CDR3 DNA: TGTGCCAGCAGCTCGGGACTGCTGTTCCACGAGCAGTACTTC
CDR3 protein: CASSSGLLFHEQYF
J gene: TRBJ2-7
V gene: TRBV7-9
clone size: NA
CDR3 length: 14
D gene: NA

CDR3 DNA: TGTGCCAGCAGTCCAGCAGGGGGCGCGGACTATGGCTACACCTTC
CDR3 protein: CASSPAGGADYGYTF
J gene: TRBJ1-2
V gene: TRBV28
clone size: NA
CDR3 length: 15
D gene: TRBD1

CDR3 DNA: TGCAGCGTTCTCACTGCAGGAGGGACTGAAGCTTTCTTT
CDR3 protein: CSVLTAGGTEAFF
J gene: TRBJ1-1
V gene: TRBV29-1
clone size: NA
CDR3 length: 13
D gene: NA

CDR3 DNA: TGTGCCAGAAGCTCTGAACGACAGGTTGAAGAGACCCAGTACTTC
CDR3 protein: CARSSERQVEETQYF
J gene: TRBJ2-5
V gene: TRBV5-3
clone size: once
CDR3 length: 15
D gene: NA

CDR3 DNA: TGTGCCAGCAGCTTAGCCAGGAACACCGGGGAGCTGTTTTTT
CDR3 protein: CASSLARNTGELFF
J gene: TRBJ2-2
V gene: TRBV7-9
clone size: once
CDR3 length: 14
D gene: NA

CDR3 DNA: TGCAGCGTTCAGGAACGGGGAGGATACACTGAAGCTTTCTTT
CDR3 protein: CSVQERGGYTEAFF
J gene: TRBJ1-1
V gene: TRBV29-1
clone size: NA
CDR3 length: 14
D gene: NA

CDR3 DNA: TGTGCCAGCAGCCAAGATCATGGGACAGCCTACACCGGGGAGCTGTTTTTT
CDR3 protein: CASSQDHGTAYTGELFF
J gene: TRBJ2-2
V gene: TRBV4-2
clone size: NA
CDR3 length: 17
D gene: TRBD1

CDR3 DNA: TGTGCCAGCACCGGACAGGGTTACGAGCAGTACTTC
CDR3 protein: CASTGQGYEQYF
J gene: TRBJ2-7
V gene: TRBV27
clone size: NA
CDR3 length: 12
D gene: TRBD1

CDR3 DNA: TGTGCCAGCAGTTCCGGGACAAGTACTCCCCAGCATTTT
CDR3 protein: CASSSGTSTPQHF
J gene: TRBJ1-5
V gene: TRBV6-1
clone size: NA
CDR3 length: 13
D gene: NA

CDR3 DNA: TGTGCCAGCAGCTCGGTCCGGGACAGGGGGCTCTACGAGCAGTACTTC
CDR3 protein: CASSSVRDRGLYEQYF
J gene: TRBJ2-7
V gene: TRBV5-6
clone size: NA
CDR3 length: 16
D gene: TRBD1

CDR3 DNA: TGTGCCAGCAGTTTCTCCGGACAGAATCAGCCCCAGCATTTT
CDR3 protein: CASSFSGQNQPQHF
J gene: TRBJ1-5
V gene: TRBV28
clone size: few
CDR3 length: 14
D gene: NA

CDR3 DNA: TGTGCCAGCAGTTTTTACCGGGGGGCAAAAGGCTACACCTTC
CDR3 protein: CASSFYRGAKGYTF
J gene: TRBJ1-2
V gene: TRBV28
clone size: NA
CDR3 length: 14
D gene: NA

CDR3 DNA: TGTGCCAGCAGCTCTATCCACAATGAGCAGTTCTTC
CDR3 protein: CASSSIHNEQFF
J gene: TRBJ2-1
V gene: TRBV7-2
clone size: NA
CDR3 length: 12
D gene: NA

CDR3 DNA: TGCGCCAGCAGCACCGAGAGGGAGCGGCGGGAGCAGTACTTC
CDR3 protein: CASSTERERREQYF
J gene: TRBJ2-7
V gene: TRBV5-1
clone size: NA
CDR3 length: 14
D gene: NA

CDR3 DNA: TGTGCCAGCAGTTTCGGACAGGGGCTACCAATCGCGCAGTACTTC
CDR3 protein: CASSFGQGLPIAQYF
J gene: TRBJ2-7
V gene: TRBV27
clone size: NA
CDR3 length: 15
D gene: TRBD1

CDR3 DNA: TGTGCCAGCAGTCGGGACAGGGTAGAGACCCAGTACTTC
CDR3 protein: CASSRDRVETQYF
J gene: TRBJ2-5
V gene: TRBV2
clone size: NA
CDR3 length: 13
D gene: TRBD1

CDR3 DNA: TGTGCCAGCAGCCACACACTGACAGGGAGCACTGAAGCTTTCTTT
CDR3 protein: CASSHTLTGSTEAFF
J gene: TRBJ1-1
V gene: TRBV7-9
clone size: NA
CDR3 length: 15
D gene: TRBD1

CDR3 DNA: TGTGCTAGTGGTTCCAGCAGGGGGGAGCTGTTTTTT
CDR3 protein: CASGSSRGELFF
J gene: TRBJ2-2
V gene: TRBV12-5
clone size: NA
CDR3 length: 12
D gene: NA

CDR3 DNA: TGTGCCAGTAGTACGATGCAGGGCGGTAACTATGGCTACACCTTC
CDR3 protein: CASSTMQGGNYGYTF
J gene: TRBJ1-2
V gene: TRBV19
clone size: NA
CDR3 length: 15
D gene: NA

CDR3 DNA: TGTGCCAGTAGGGCTAGCGGATTTTACGAGCAGTACTTC
CDR3 protein: CASRASGFYEQYF
J gene: TRBJ2-7
V gene: TRBV19
clone size: NA
CDR3 length: 13
D gene: TRBD2

CDR3 DNA: TGTGCCAGCAGGACTTTACAGGGGGCGGGTGAAAAACTGTTTTTT
CDR3 protein: CASRTLQGAGEKLFF
J gene: TRBJ1-4
V gene: TRBV27
clone size: NA
CDR3 length: 15
D gene: TRBD1

CDR3 DNA: TGTGCCAGCAGTGCTTACCGCGGAACGAGCTACGAGCAGTACTTC
CDR3 protein: CASSAYRGTSYEQYF
J gene: TRBJ2-7
V gene: TRBV6-1
clone size: NA
CDR3 length: 15
D gene: NA

CDR3 DNA: TGTGCCAGCAGTTCTTCCTTACCGGGACAGGGATGGTTGTGGGGGACTGAAGCTTTCTTT
CDR3 protein: CASSSSLPGQGWLWGTEAFF
J gene: TRBJ1-1
V gene: TRBV27
clone size: NA
CDR3 length: 20
D gene: TRBD1